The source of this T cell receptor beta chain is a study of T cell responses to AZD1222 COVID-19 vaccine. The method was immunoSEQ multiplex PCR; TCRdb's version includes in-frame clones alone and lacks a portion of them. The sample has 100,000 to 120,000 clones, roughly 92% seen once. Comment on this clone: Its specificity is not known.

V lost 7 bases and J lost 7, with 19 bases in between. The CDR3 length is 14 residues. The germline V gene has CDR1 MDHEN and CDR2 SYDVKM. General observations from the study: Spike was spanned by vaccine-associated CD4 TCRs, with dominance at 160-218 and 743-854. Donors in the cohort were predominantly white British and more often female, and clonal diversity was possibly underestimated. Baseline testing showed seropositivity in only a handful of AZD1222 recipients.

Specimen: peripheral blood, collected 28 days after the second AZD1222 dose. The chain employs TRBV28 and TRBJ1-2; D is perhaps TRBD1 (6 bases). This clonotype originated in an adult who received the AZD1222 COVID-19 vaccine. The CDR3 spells CASTAMMGGSGYTF. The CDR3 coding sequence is TGTGCCAGCACGGCGATGATGGGGGGCTCTGGCTACACCTTC.